The rows below give T cell receptor beta chains drawn from one sample of a study of vaccination and CD4 T cells after COVID-19. TCRdb re-called the PCR reads with MiXCR, one entry per CDR3 protein. The table records almost 7,500 distinct CDR3 sequences, around 38% of them present only once. For these TCRs, the target antigens are not known. Sequencing input: CD4+ T cells from blood, cultured in vitro. Receptors originate from a human donor in good health. CDR3s include the opening cysteine and the closing phenylalanine or tryptophan. Fields, in order: D gene, J gene, V gene, clone size, CDR3 DNA, CDR3 protein. D genes are given only for firm matches. The size field is filled for only some rows; it gives once, few, many or a size class.

D: .
J: TRBJ2-2
V: TRBV29-1
size: .
DNA: TGCAGCGTTGAAGATTTGACCCCTCGGGGCGGGGAGCTGTTTTTT
CDR3: CSVEDLTPRGGELFF

D: .
J: TRBJ1-3
V: TRBV20-1
size: .
DNA: TGCAGTGCTAGAGATTCAAGACAGGTCGGAAACACCATATATTTT
CDR3: CSARDSRQVGNTIYF

D: TRBD2
J: TRBJ2-2
V: TRBV28
size: .
DNA: TGTGCCAGCGTGGCAGCCAGCGGGGGGGCCCTCGGGGAGCTGTTTTTT
CDR3: CASVAASGGALGELFF

D: TRBD2
J: TRBJ2-7
V: TRBV24-1
size: .
DNA: TGTGCCACCAGTGATGCACAACTCCCAGGGAAGACTAGCGGGGAACCCTTTAAAGTCTACGAGCAGTACTTC
CDR3: CATSDAQLPGKTSGEPFKVYEQYF

D: .
J: TRBJ1-1
V: TRBV30
size: .
DNA: TGTGCCTGGAATTCGGCAGCCAACACTGAAGCTTTCTTT
CDR3: CAWNSAANTEAFF

D: TRBD1
J: TRBJ1-2
V: TRBV24-1
size: few
DNA: TGTGCCACCAGTGCCGCAGGGGGAAGGGGCTATGGCTACACCTTC
CDR3: CATSAAGGRGYGYTF

D: .
J: TRBJ2-1
V: TRBV29-1
size: .
DNA: TGCAGCGTTGAAGATCGTTTAAGGACAGTAAAGAATGAGCAGTTCTTC
CDR3: CSVEDRLRTVKNEQFF

D: .
J: TRBJ2-2
V: TRBV7-6
size: .
DNA: TGTGCCAGCAGCTTACAAACCACCGGGGAGCTGTTTTTT
CDR3: CASSLQTTGELFF

D: .
J: TRBJ1-5
V: TRBV11-2
size: .
DNA: TGTGCCAGCAGCTTAGGACTTAATCAGCCCCAGCATTTT
CDR3: CASSLGLNQPQHF

D: TRBD1
J: TRBJ1-2
V: TRBV11-2
size: few
DNA: TGTGCCAGCAGCTTAGGGCAGGGGGCAGGTGGCTACACCTTC
CDR3: CASSLGQGAGGYTF

D: .
J: TRBJ2-2
V: TRBV27
size: .
DNA: TGTGCCAGCAGTCAGCTACAGGAGTTCACCGGGGAGCTGTTTTTT
CDR3: CASSQLQEFTGELFF

D: .
J: TRBJ2-7
V: TRBV29-1
size: .
DNA: TGCAGCGTTGAAGATGACGGGACATATTACGAGCAGTACTTC
CDR3: CSVEDDGTYYEQYF

D: .
J: TRBJ2-5
V: TRBV6-1
size: few
DNA: TGTGCCAGCAGACGGGACCAAAGGGGAGAGACCCAGTACTTC
CDR3: CASRRDQRGETQYF

D: TRBD1
J: TRBJ1-6
V: TRBV5-6
size: .
DNA: TGTGCCAGCAGCTCACGGACAGGATCGGTGGATTCACCCCTCCACTTT
CDR3: CASSSRTGSVDSPLHF